This T cell receptor beta chain was sequenced for a study of T cell clonotyping in hematopoietic cell transplantation (dated by TCRdb to about 2021). Study-wide context: In the study, 150 or so blood samples were gathered from 40 or so consecutive transplant recipients and their related donors. Patient recruitment ran from September 2015 to January 2017, and follow-up continued until September 2020 or death. Summary of the overall study and its limitations: The sample size was limited, and CD4 and CD8 repertoire contributions could not be separated because cells were not sorted. Inverse Simpson Index values from donors and from recipients before transplant predicted broader TCR repertoire diversity after transplant. A decrease in recipient TCR diversity was observed after transplant, and a progressive increase in pathologically expanded clonotypes was seen from day 30 to day 180. Overlap with donor repertoires was found for only a small fraction of recipient repertoires, with over 95% found to appear de novo at the given depth.

For TCR beta sequencing, blood samples came from the related transplant donors. Nuclei Lysis Solution was used to extract genomic DNA from fresh or cryopreserved unfractionated peripheral blood mononuclear cells. For this clone: Its antigen is not yet known. Within one base of it there is no much larger clone, and no base qualities were kept.

The immunoSEQ assay, a bias-controlled multiplex PCR with V- and J-specific primers, was used to amplify TCR beta CDR3 regions from genomic DNA. In a second PCR step, a proprietary barcode and Illumina adapter sequences were attached to the CDR3 amplicons. An Illumina MiSeq instrument was used for sequencing of the CDR3 libraries. In the source study's methods: Export and quality control were performed with immunoSEQ Analyzer 3.0, and downstream analyses were performed with R Bioconductor and Immunarch. Only productive rearrangements in the normalized downsampled data set were used to calculate repertoire metrics. In the normalized cohort, clonotypes with more than 5 templates were defined as pathologically expanded. The Inverse Simpson Index served as the measure of repertoire diversity. The non-normalized data set was used for CMV-specificity analyses so that all clonotypes could be captured. TCRdb retrieved this table from immuneACCESS and kept in-frame rearrangements only. Not all clones are present; in checked studies, unresolved V genes account for under half, and no reason is known for the remainder. From that table come the V and J calls and clone size; the DNA was used to work out D and trimming. The sample table records nearly 70,000 clones; around 94% of these occur just once. Jointly, the top ten make up roughly 1.7% of the sample.

Trimming takes 7 bases from V and 2 bases from J, and the germline ends sit 14 bases apart. Measured from the cysteine to the phenylalanine, the CDR3 is 14 residues long. Only the CDR3 DNA is retained, 42 bases long and in frame from the first base. The germline V gene supplies CDR1 SNHLY and CDR2 FYNNEI. The receptor chain draws on TRBV2 and TRBJ1-2; a weak D assignment points to TRBD1 (6 bases agree). The sequence was collected from a man in his fifties or sixties in good health. Some clones in this sample may be carry-over from other donors' samples. The sample was peripheral blood mononuclear cells. The DNA sequence reads TGTGCCAGCACCAGAGGGGGGAACAACTATGGCTACACCTTC. Translated, this gives CASTRGGNNYGYTF.